This T cell receptor (beta chain) was sequenced in a study of cytomegalovirus exposure and HLA in healthy donors. General study points: Immune exposure data for these donors was limited to CMV serostatus. The number of N-insertions in an Asian-associated ancestry cluster was reportedly below the roughly 700-donor mean in a later analysis. In a later analysis, TCR beta V- and J-gene trimming was associated with a missense DCLRE1C variant.

A note on this clone: Antigen: not known.

PCR used 60 Vbeta primers and 13 Jbeta primers. Some clones are missing from TCRdb's copy, which holds only in-frame ones; the method was immunoSEQ multiplex PCR. The table shows about 190,000 clones, with more than 75% occurring only once. The germline V gene has CDR1 SEHNR and CDR2 FQNEAQ (reference sequence). The J segment lost 7 bases and the V segment lost 5 bases, leaving 5 bases of the junction unmatched. The CDR3 spans 14 residues. What was sequenced was PBMCs. The clonotype comes from a man between 25 and 39 years old in good health and CMV-seronegative. The chain carries TRBV7-9 and TRBJ2-1, with 10 bases lining up with TRBD2. CDR3 loop: CASSTLLAGNEQFF. In DNA, the CDR3 is TGTGCCAGCAGCACCCTACTAGCGGGAAATGAGCAGTTCTTC.